The text below deals with one TCR beta chain. Its target is not known. These data belong to a study of shared clonotypes between healthy human individuals. Looking at the study overall: Each donor had three CD4 naive, three CD4 memory, two CD8 naive and one CD8 memory plate.

CDR1 is SGHTA, CDR2 FQGNSA, per germline. The V end lost 5 bases, the J end lost 7 bases, and 11 bases lay between the germline ends. The CDR3 consists of 13 residues. The study, taken as a whole, reports: Naive subsets usually exceeded memory subsets in estimated richness. Relative to clonotypes present in all four donors, those not shared had lower generation probabilities.

Here immunoSEQ multiplex PCR was the method, and the copy in TCRdb shows in-frame clones only, minus some. Among 600,000 to 700,000 clones listed, 55% to 85% were seen once. The material sequenced was memory CD4+ T cells sorted from blood. Regarding subset: CD45RA-negative fraction. The genes are TRBV7-2 and TRBJ1-4; tentative D call: TRBD1 (5 bases). The TCR sequence derives from a woman in her 30s in good health. CDR3 protein: CASSEPGPEKLFF. The DNA of the CDR3 is TGTGCCAGCAGCGAACCGGGACCTGAAAAACTGTTTTTT.